This entry concerns a single T cell receptor (beta chain). Its antigen is as yet unknown. Measured with immunoSEQ multiplex PCR; TCRdb has only the in-frame clones, and not every one. This sample has around 67,000 clones, with roughly 85% found just once. Trimming left V 1 base short and J 3 bases short, with 14 bases between. Germline CDR1 is SGHKS and CDR2 is YYEKEE (reference sequence). The CDR3 spans 15 residues. The entry originates in a study of OX40 agonist ivuxolimab in advanced cancers. Findings and limits, study-wide: At 0.1-3.0 mg/kg, partial responders had clonal expansion among the lowest observed.

Anyone with autoimmune disease history or systemic immunosuppression was excluded. The material was CD4+ or CD8+ T cells sorted from blood, obtained in a trial of the OX40 agonist ivuxolimab. The receptor was isolated from an adult with an advanced solid tumor such as melanoma, head and neck, liver or kidney cancer. The chain recombines TRBV5-5 with TRBJ2-7; D not resolved. The DNA for the CDR3 is TGTGCCAGCAGCTTGTCGGCCAATCGGGTCTACGAGCAGTACTTC. As protein: CASSLSANRVYEQYF.